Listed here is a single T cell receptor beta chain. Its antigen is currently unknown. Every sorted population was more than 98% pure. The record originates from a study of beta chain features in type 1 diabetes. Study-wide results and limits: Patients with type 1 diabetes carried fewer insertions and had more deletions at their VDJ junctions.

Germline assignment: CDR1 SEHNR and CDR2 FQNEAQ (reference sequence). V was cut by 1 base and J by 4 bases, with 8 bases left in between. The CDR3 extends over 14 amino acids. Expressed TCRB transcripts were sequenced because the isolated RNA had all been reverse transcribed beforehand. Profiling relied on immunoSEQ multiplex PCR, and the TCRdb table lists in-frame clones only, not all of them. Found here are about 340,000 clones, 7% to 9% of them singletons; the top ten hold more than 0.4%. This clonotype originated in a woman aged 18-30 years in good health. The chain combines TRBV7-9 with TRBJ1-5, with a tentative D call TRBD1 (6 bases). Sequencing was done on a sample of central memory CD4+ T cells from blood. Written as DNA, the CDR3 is TGTGCCAGCAGCTTAGGGACAGAAAATCAGCCCCAGCATTTT. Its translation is CASSLGTENQPQHF. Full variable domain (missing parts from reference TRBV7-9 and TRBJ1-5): DTGVSQNPRHKITKRGQNVTFRCDPISEHNRLYWYRQTLGQGPEFLTYFQNEAQLEKSRLLSDRFSAERPKGSFSTLEIQRTEQGDSAMYLCASSLGTENQPQHFGDGTRLSIL.